Reported below is one T cell receptor beta chain. The source of the sample is a study of blood T cell repertoires in COVID-19. Across the study: The United States, Italy and Spain supplied acute and convalescent COVID-19 samples.

The J segment lost 2 bases and the V segment lost 0 bases, leaving 3 bases of the junction unmatched. Per germline, CDR1 MRHNA and CDR2 SNTAGT. The CDR3 loop spans 15 amino acids. Source study methods: The authors estimated nucleated cell counts from reference gene primer amplification. Only in-frame clones appear in the TCRdb table, and some are missing; sequencing was by immunoSEQ multiplex PCR. V, J and clone size reflect that table, while D and trimming were determined from the DNA. Of fewer than 200,000 clones listed, 84% are singletons. Self-reported history from a screening survey and questionnaire set each donor's cohort.

The sample was PBMCs or T cells enriched from blood (not recorded which). J is TRBJ2-5 and V is TRBV6-4; 7 bases align to TRBD2. This receptor was obtained from a woman in her twenties or thirties who had been exposed to COVID-19. CDR3: CASSDSGGGQETQYF. Written as DNA, the CDR3 is TGTGCCAGCAGTGACTCGGGCGGGGGACAAGAGACCCAGTACTTC.